This TCR beta chain derives from a study of blood T cell repertoires in COVID-19. In the authors' methods: Amplification of reference gene primers was used by the study to estimate nucleated cell counts. The method was immunoSEQ multiplex PCR; TCRdb's version includes in-frame clones alone and lacks a portion of them. V, J and clone size reflect that table, while D and trimming were determined from the DNA. The data show 300,000 to 400,000 clones, with 88% seen just once and approximately 7.4% held by the top ten. The V segment lost 2 bases and the J segment 5 bases; nucleotides outside the gene matches: 3. Per germline, CDR1 GTSNPN and CDR2 SVGIG (reference sequence). CDR3 length: 13 amino acids.

The sample comprised peripheral blood. This TCR derives from a woman in her seventies with COVID-19, enrolled during active disease. The J gene is TRBJ1-5, the V gene TRBV30; 7 bases align to TRBD1. The CDR3 region is CAWSRDRDQPQHF. The CDR3 DNA is TGTGCCTGGAGTAGGGACAGAGATCAGCCCCAGCATTTT.